The source of this T cell receptor beta chain is a study of post-analysis software for immune sequencing data. Unique molecular identifiers featured in each of the TCR beta cDNA libraries. TCRdb itself ran the PCR reads through MiXCR, one entry per CDR3 protein. The repertoire includes 400,000 to 500,000 distinct CDR3 sequences, approximately 39% of them detected once, and 6.5% to 8% sits in the top ten. This clonotype has just a few counts. The antigen is undetermined. The CDR3 is made up of 15 amino acids. CDR1 is SGHTA and CDR2 is FQGNSA in the germline V gene. V was clipped by 5 bases and J by 6 bases, with 16 bases between them. Study results and limitations: About five TRBV segments, including TRBV5-6, TRBV5-1 and TRBV20-1, were more frequent in patients than controls.

V gene TRBV7-2 combines with J gene TRBJ1-4; D unresolved. Sequencing was carried out using blood. This sequence originates from a girl between 2 and 10 years old with multiple sclerosis. As DNA, the CDR3 is TGTGCCAGCAGCCCCCGGCCATCCCTAGATGAAAAACTGTTTTTT. It yields the protein CASSPRPSLDEKLFF.